The 26 T cell receptor beta chains listed next were all sequenced from one sample in a study of OX40 agonist ivuxolimab in advanced cancers. Repertoires were generated with immunoSEQ multiplex PCR, while TCRdb's copy carries only in-frame clones and drops some. The sample records under 80,000 clones, more than 75% being singletons. This specimen was CD4+ or CD8+ T cells sorted from blood, taken in a trial of the OX40 agonist ivuxolimab. Receptors originate from an adult with an advanced solid tumor such as melanoma, head and neck, liver or kidney cancer.

This chain uses TRBV28 with TRBJ2-3; TRBD2 aligns across 14 bases. With 5 bases clipped from V and 5 bases from J, the junction kept 9 bases outside the gene matches. CDR1 is MDHEN and CDR2 is SYDVKM in the germline V gene. CDR3 length: 17 amino acids. CDR3 nucleotides: TGTGCCAGCAGTCCACGGGGACTAGCGGGAGCAGGAGATACGCAGTATTTT. Its translation: CASSPRGLAGAGDTQYF.

The V and J genes are TRBV7-2 and TRBJ1-1; TRBD1 might be the D (5 bases). Germline V CDR1 and CDR2: SGHTA, FQGNSA. The V and J ends lost 5 bases and 1 base respectively, with 8 bases between them. This CDR3 is built from 13 residues. CDR3 nucleotides: TGTGCCAGCAGCGTAGACAGGAACACTGAAGCTTTCTTT. Protein product: CASSVDRNTEAFF.

The chain has TRBV6-5 and TRBJ2-5; D gene uncertain. The V end lost 2 bases, the J end lost 0 bases, and 10 bases lay between the germline ends. The germline V gene has CDR1 MNHEY and CDR2 SVGAGI. There are 15 residues in the CDR3. The CDR3 is CASSYGMGYQETQYF. Written as DNA, the CDR3 is TGTGCCAGCAGTTACGGGATGGGGTACCAAGAGACCCAGTACTTC.

This chain connects TRBV14 to TRBJ1-5; the match to TRBD1 covers 7 bases. Germline lookup yields CDR1 SGHDN and CDR2 FVKESK. The CDR3 totals 14 residues. V was pared by 3 bases and J by 4 bases, with 3 bases of the junction left unmatched. CDR3 region: CASSHGTVNQPQHF. The CDR3 DNA reads as TGTGCCAGCAGCCACGGGACAGTGAATCAGCCCCAGCATTTT.

This clone was detected a few times. The chain has TRBV7-9 and TRBJ2-2; D is possibly TRBD2 (6 bases). Germline-derived CDR1 and CDR2 are SEHNR and FQNEAQ (reference sequence). This CDR3 contains 16 residues. V lost 1 base and J 4 bases, leaving 13 bases between the germline ends. The CDR3 sequence: CASSLDWGERTGELFF. The CDR3 bases are TGTGCCAGCAGCTTAGATTGGGGGGAGCGCACCGGGGAGCTGTTTTTT.

The chain carries TRBV7-9 and TRBJ2-5; D unresolved. The CDR3 has 12 amino acids. Germline CDR1 is SEHNR and CDR2 is FQNEAQ (reference sequence). Between the trimmed V and J ends, which lost 5 bases and 4 bases, there was a span of 8 bases. CDR3 in amino acids: CASSTLGETQYF. CDR3 DNA sequence: TGTGCCAGCAGCACGTTAGGAGAGACCCAGTACTTC.

This clone appeared a single time. This chain uses TRBV7-9 with TRBJ2-7; 9 nucleotides line up with TRBD1. The CDR3 consists of 18 residues. J gave up 2 bases and V 3 bases, and 14 bases lay outside the gene matches. Germline lookup yields CDR1 SEHNR and CDR2 FQNEAQ (reference sequence). CDR3 DNA sequence: TGTGCCAGCAGCTTGGAGGCCCCTAACAGGGGGCCAACCTACGAGCAGTACTTC. Protein sequence: CASSLEAPNRGPTYEQYF.

The chain couples TRBV7-9 to TRBJ2-4; D could derive from TRBD1 or TRBD2 (5 bases each). The CDR3 contains 15 residues. The V gene's germline CDR1 is SEHNR and CDR2 FQNEAQ (reference sequence). V was cut by 1 base and J by 3 bases, with 10 bases left in between. Here the CDR3 DNA reads TGTGCCAGCAGCTTAGGGGACCGGGACAAAAACATTCAGTACTTC. Encoded protein: CASSLGDRDKNIQYF.

This clone was counted a single time. In DNA, the CDR3 is TGCAGCGTTCGTGAAGAGTTGAACACTGAAGCTTTCTTT. Protein sequence: CSVREELNTEAFF. The chain uses TRBV29-1 and TRBJ1-1, with unresolved D. With 5 bases removed from V and 0 bases from J, the gap between germline ends came to 10 bases. Germline CDR1 reads SQVTM; CDR2 reads ANQGSEA. The CDR3 extends over 13 amino acids.

The V and J genes are TRBV6-5 and TRBJ2-7; TRBD1 or TRBD2 may be the D gene (6 bases each). CDR1 is MNHEY, CDR2 SVGAGI, per germline. The V end lost 10 bases, the J end lost 0 bases, and 19 bases lay between the germline ends. CDR3 length: 15 amino acids. This CDR3 reads CATSSGAGSSYEQYF. CDR3 DNA sequence: TGTGCCACCTCTTCGGGGGCAGGGAGCTCCTACGAGCAGTACTTC.

The V gene is TRBV5-6, the J gene TRBJ2-1; weak D call: TRBD2 (5 bases). The CDR3 is made up of 17 amino acids. Trimming cost V 2 bases and J 3 bases, with 18 bases left between them. The germline V gene has CDR1 SGHDT and CDR2 YYEEEE. The CDR3 sequence is CASSFPGSTSFYNEQFF. The CDR3 bases are TGTGCCAGCAGCTTTCCGGGATCCACTTCCTTCTACAATGAGCAGTTCTTC.

The gene calls are TRBV10-1 and TRBJ2-1, with 12 bases that match TRBD2. The CDR3 covers 15 residues. V was clipped by 2 bases and J by 11 bases; unmatched bases: 7. Germline loops: CDR1 WNHNN, CDR2 SYGVQD (reference sequence). CDR3 amino acids: CASSESTSGGSKQFF. Here the CDR3 DNA reads TGCGCCAGCAGTGAGAGCACTAGCGGGGGGAGTAAGCAGTTCTTC.

The chain links TRBV11-3 to TRBJ2-1; 9 bases match TRBD2. Germline V gene sequence: CDR1 SGHNT, CDR2 YENEEA. The CDR3 runs to 17 residues. Trimming cost V 3 bases and J 9 bases; bases outside gene matches: 15. In DNA, the CDR3 is TGTGCCAGCAGCTTTAGCGGGAGAGGGGGGGCAATGGGTGAGCAGTTCTTC. Translated, it gives CASSFSGRGGAMGEQFF.

J is TRBJ2-5 and V is TRBV18; D remains ambiguous. V lost 1 base to trimming and J lost 3 bases, with 6 bases between them. This CDR3 is 13 amino acids long. Per germline, CDR1 KGHSH and CDR2 LQKENI. The CDR3 is CASSPQRKETQYF. The CDR3 region has the DNA TGTGCCAGCTCACCACAACGGAAAGAGACCCAGTACTTC.

This clone was seen a handful of times. The chain carries TRBV9 and TRBJ2-3; D remains ambiguous. The CDR3 covers 12 residues. V dropped 4 bases and J dropped 8 bases, with 11 bases sitting between them. The germline V gene has CDR1 SGDLS and CDR2 YYNGEE. The chain's CDR3 is CASSPASGTQYF. The CDR3, as DNA: TGTGCCAGCAGCCCAGCCTCCGGTACGCAGTATTTT.

The rearrangement uses TRBV19 and TRBJ2-5, with D unresolved. Looked up from germline, CDR1 is LNHDA and CDR2 is SQIVND (reference sequence). The germline V and J ends were trimmed by 4 bases and 4 bases, with 16 bases remaining between them. There are 15 residues in the CDR3. CDR3 nucleotides: TGTGCCAGTAGTAACGGTTTCCGTCGTGCAGAGACCCAGTACTTC. It translates to CASSNGFRRAETQYF.

The rearrangement uses TRBV29-1 and TRBJ1-4; the match to TRBD1 covers 10 bases. The CDR3 consists of 14 residues. Unmatched junction bases numbered 8, after V lost 6 bases and J lost 7 bases. Germline V gene sequence: CDR1 SQVTM, CDR2 ANQGSEA. CDR3 nucleotides: TGCAGCGTGATGGGACAGGGGAGGTTTGAAAAACTGTTTTTT. This gives the protein CSVMGQGRFEKLFF.

This rearrangement joins TRBV27 to TRBJ1-1; D is unresolved. The CDR3 covers 12 residues. Per the germline V gene, CDR1 is MNHEY and CDR2 is SMNVEV (reference sequence). Trimming stripped 8 bases from V and 5 bases from J, with 12 bases between. CDR3 sequence (DNA): TGTGCCAGCCTAAGCGCCCGGACTGAAGCTTTCTTT. Protein: CASLSARTEAFF.

The chain links TRBV10-3 to TRBJ1-5, with unresolved D. This CDR3 comprises 15 residues. Germline V gene data show CDR1 as ENHRY and CDR2 as SYGVKD. V lost 2 bases and J lost 7, with 15 bases in between. In nucleotides, the CDR3 is TGTGCCATCAGTGAGGAACCGGGGTACGGGCAGCCCCAGCATTTT. It specifies CAISEEPGYGQPQHF.

V usage is TRBV11-3 and J usage is TRBJ2-1; D perhaps matches TRBD1 (6 bases). There are 14 residues in the CDR3. The V gene lost 0 bases and the J gene lost 6 bases, with 9 bases spanning the gap. CDR1 and CDR2 (germline): SGHNT, YENEEA. CDR3 bases: TGTGCCAGCAGCTTAGATCCCAGGGGCAATGAGCAGTTCTTC. Translation: CASSLDPRGNEQFF.

This CDR3 reads CASSFGEELSMAYEQYF. The CDR3 DNA is TGTGCCAGCAGTTTTGGGGAGGAGCTGAGCATGGCCTACGAGCAGTACTTC. The V and J genes are TRBV27 and TRBJ2-5; possible D gene TRBD2, 6 bases. The J call may be incorrect, as the DNA end agrees better with TRBJ2-7. This CDR3 has 17 amino acids. Germline loops: CDR1 MNHEY, CDR2 SMNVEV (reference sequence).

The rearrangement joins TRBV19 to TRBJ2-3, with unresolved D. This CDR3 has 13 residues. The V end was cut by 5 bases, the J end by 2 bases, with 8 bases between. Germline V gene sequence: CDR1 LNHDA, CDR2 SQIVND (reference sequence). The CDR3 DNA is TGTGCCAGTAGTCGAACATTCACAGATACGCAGTATTTT. Translated, it gives CASSRTFTDTQYF.

This clone was counted a few times. The gene calls are TRBV6-1 and TRBJ2-7; no reliable D call. The CDR3 is 14 amino acids. Germline-derived CDR1 and CDR2 are MNHNS and SASEGT. Between the trimmed V and J ends, which lost 3 bases and 6 bases, there was a span of 15 bases. CDR3 DNA: TGTGCCAGCAGTGATCTGGCTCCTTTTGGCGAGCAGTACTTC. It is translated as CASSDLAPFGEQYF.

DNA for the CDR3: TGTGCCAGCAGTCTCACTAGCGGGACATGGTACGAGCAGTACTTC. It specifies CASSLTSGTWYEQYF. The rearrangement links TRBV27 to TRBJ2-7, with 10 bases matching TRBD2. The germline V gene encodes CDR1 MNHEY and CDR2 SMNVEV (reference sequence). CDR3 length: 15 residues. The V segment lost 5 bases and the J segment 4 bases; nucleotides outside the gene matches: 8.

The V gene is TRBV30, the J gene TRBJ1-2; tentative D call: TRBD1 (6 bases). The germline CDR1 and CDR2 sequences are GTSNPN and SVGIG (reference sequence). Trimming pared 2 bases from V and 1 base from J, leaving 11 bases between. CDR3 length: 14 residues. The CDR3 region is CAWSTQGYNYGYTF. In DNA form, the CDR3 reads TGTGCCTGGAGTACACAGGGCTATAACTATGGCTACACCTTC. The full variable domain, in which reference TRBV30 and TRBJ1-2 provide the parts outside the CDR3, is SQTIHQWPATLVQPVGSPLSLECTVEGTSNPNLYWYRQAAGRGLQLLFYSVGIGQISSEVPQNLSASRPQDRQFILSSKKLLLSDSGFYLCAWSTQGYNYGYTFGSGTRLTVV.

V and J are TRBV5-1 and TRBJ2-5; 7 positions match TRBD2. This CDR3 region has 16 residues. Germline trimming cut 4 bases from V and 1 base from J; bases unmatched to any gene: 10. In germline, CDR1 is SGHRS, CDR2 YFSETQ. As DNA, the CDR3 is TGCGCCAGCAGCCCATCCCCCGCTAGCGGCCAAGAGACCCAGTACTTC. As protein: CASSPSPASGQETQYF.